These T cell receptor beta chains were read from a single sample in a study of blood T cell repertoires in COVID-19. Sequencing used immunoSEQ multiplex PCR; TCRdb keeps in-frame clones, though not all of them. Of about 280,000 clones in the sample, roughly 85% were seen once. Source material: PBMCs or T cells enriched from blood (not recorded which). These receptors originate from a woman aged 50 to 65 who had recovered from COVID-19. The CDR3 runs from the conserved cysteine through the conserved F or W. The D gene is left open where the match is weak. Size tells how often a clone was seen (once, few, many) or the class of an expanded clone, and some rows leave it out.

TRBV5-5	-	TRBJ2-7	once	CASSGGQTWRGYEQYF	TGTGCCAGCAGCGGGGGACAGACCTGGCGGGGCTACGAGCAGTACTTC
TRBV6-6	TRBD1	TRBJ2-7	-	CASSWDRSYEQYF	TGTGCCAGCAGTTGGGACAGATCCTACGAGCAGTACTTC
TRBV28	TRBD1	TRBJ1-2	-	CASSLFGRGFYGYTF	TGTGCCAGCAGTTTATTCGGCAGGGGGTTCTATGGCTACACCTTC
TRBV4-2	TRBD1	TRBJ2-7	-	CASSQVSIGQVYYEQYF	TGTGCCAGCAGCCAAGTCTCAATAGGACAGGTCTACTACGAGCAGTACTTC
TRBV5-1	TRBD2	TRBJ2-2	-	CARSLDPGGANTGELFF	TGCGCCCGCAGCCTGGATCCGGGGGGGGCGAACACCGGGGAGCTGTTTTTT
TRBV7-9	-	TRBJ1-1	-	CASSLEGVAFF	TGTGCCAGCAGCTTAGAGGGGGTGGCTTTCTTT
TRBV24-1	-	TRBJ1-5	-	CATSDSRQVDSNQPQHF	TGTGCCACCAGTGATTCTAGACAGGTTGATAGCAATCAGCCCCAGCATTTT
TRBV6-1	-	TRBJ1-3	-	CASSEQPTSGNTIYF	TGTGCCAGCAGTGAACAACCGACATCTGGAAACACCATATATTTT
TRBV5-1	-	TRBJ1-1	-	CASRPGMNTEAFF	TGCGCCAGCCGTCCAGGGATGAACACTGAAGCTTTCTTT
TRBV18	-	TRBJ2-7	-	CASGGNLRDEQYF	TGTGCGTCGGGGGGCAACCTACGGGACGAGCAGTACTTC
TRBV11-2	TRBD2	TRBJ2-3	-	CASRRAGNTDTQYF	TGTGCCAGCAGGAGAGCGGGGAACACAGATACGCAGTATTTT
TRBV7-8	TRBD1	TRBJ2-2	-	CASRTGLVGELFF	TGTGCCAGCAGGACAGGGTTGGTCGGGGAGCTGTTTTTT
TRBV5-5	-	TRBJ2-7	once	CASSFGRSSYEQYF	TGTGCCAGCAGCTTCGGCAGGTCCTCCTACGAGCAGTACTTC
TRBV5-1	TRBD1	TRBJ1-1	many	CASSLGQTGTGTEAFF	TGCGCCAGCAGCTTGGGGCAGACAGGGACGGGAACTGAAGCTTTCTTT
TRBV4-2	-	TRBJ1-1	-	CASSPLLGAEAFF	TGTGCCAGCAGCCCTCTGTTAGGAGCTGAAGCTTTCTTT
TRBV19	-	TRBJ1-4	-	CASRLIATNEKLFF	TGTGCCAGTAGGTTAATAGCAACTAATGAAAAACTGTTTTTT
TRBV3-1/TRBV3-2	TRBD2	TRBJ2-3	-	CASSLRLAGGGMSTDTQYF	TGTGCCAGCAGCTTACGACTAGCGGGGGGGGGAATGAGCACAGATACGCAGTATTTT
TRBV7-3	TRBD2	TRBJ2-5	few	CASSRTGTSGGLQETQYF	TGTGCCAGCAGCCGAACCGGGACTAGCGGGGGACTACAAGAGACCCAGTACTTC
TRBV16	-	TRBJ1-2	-	CASSQSTAVYGYTF	TGTGCCAGCAGCCAATCAACAGCGGTCTATGGCTACACCTTC
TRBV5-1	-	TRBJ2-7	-	CASIRTASYEQYF	TGCGCCAGCATCAGGACAGCCTCCTACGAGCAGTACTTC
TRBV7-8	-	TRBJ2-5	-	CASSLRGVGETQYF	TGTGCCAGCAGCTTACGGGGAGTTGGCGAGACCCAGTACTTC
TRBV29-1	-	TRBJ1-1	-	CSVVTDMNTEAFF	TGCAGCGTTGTAACCGACATGAACACTGAAGCTTTCTTT
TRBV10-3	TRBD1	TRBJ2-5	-	CAISGDRVAKETQYF	TGTGCCATCAGTGGTGACAGGGTAGCGAAAGAGACCCAGTACTTC
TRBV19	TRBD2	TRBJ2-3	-	CASRTTSGRSTQYF	TGTGCCAGTAGAACGACTAGCGGGAGAAGTACGCAGTATTTT
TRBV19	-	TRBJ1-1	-	CASSIRRTAMNTEAFF	TGTGCCAGTAGTATCCGGAGGACAGCAATGAACACTGAAGCTTTCTTT
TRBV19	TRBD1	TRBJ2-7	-	CASSTGTGGSTPCEQYF	TGTGCCAGTAGTACCGGGACAGGGGGCTCTACTCCTTGCGAGCAGTACTTC
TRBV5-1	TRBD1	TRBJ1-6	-	CASSLEGDRDNSPLHF	TGCGCCAGCAGCTTGGAGGGGGACAGAGATAATTCACCCCTCCACTTT
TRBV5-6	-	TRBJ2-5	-	CASSPPGETQYF	TGTGCCAGCAGCCCTCCAGGAGAGACCCAGTACTTC
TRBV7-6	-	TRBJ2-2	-	CASSLAPRSRVNTGELFF	TGTGCCAGCAGCTTAGCTCCTCGGAGCAGGGTGAACACCGGGGAGCTGTTTTTT
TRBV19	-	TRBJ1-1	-	CASSIDLRQTEAFF	TGTGCCAGTAGTATAGATCTTCGACAGACTGAAGCTTTCTTT
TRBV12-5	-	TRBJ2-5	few	CASGSRGQETQYF	TGTGCTAGTGGTTCAAGGGGGCAAGAGACCCAGTACTTC
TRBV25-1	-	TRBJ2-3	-	CASSGHRSTDTQYF	TGTGCCAGCAGTGGACACAGGTCCACAGATACGCAGTATTTT
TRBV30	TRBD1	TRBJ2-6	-	CAWSAGTETLSGANVLTF	TGTGCCTGGAGTGCCGGGACAGAGACCCTCTCTGGGGCCAACGTCCTGACTTTC
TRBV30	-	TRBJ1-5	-	CAWSVLASGNQPQHF	TGTGCCTGGAGTGTATTGGCGTCGGGGAATCAGCCCCAGCATTTT
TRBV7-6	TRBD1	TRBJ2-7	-	CASSASTGGREQYF	TGTGCCAGCAGCGCGTCGACAGGGGGTCGCGAGCAGTACTTC
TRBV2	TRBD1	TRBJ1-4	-	CASSRDRGKTNEKLFF	TGTGCCAGCAGCCGGGACAGGGGGAAGACTAATGAAAAACTGTTTTTT
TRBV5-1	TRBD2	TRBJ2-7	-	CASSLAVRGAYEQYF	TGCGCCAGCAGCTTGGCCGTTCGGGGGGCCTACGAGCAGTACTTC
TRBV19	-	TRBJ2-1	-	CASSILAGGNEQFF	TGTGCCAGTAGTATCCTAGCCGGAGGAAATGAGCAGTTCTTC
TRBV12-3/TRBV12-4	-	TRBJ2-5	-	CASSFWRQETQYF	TGTGCCAGCAGTTTTTGGCGGCAAGAGACCCAGTACTTC
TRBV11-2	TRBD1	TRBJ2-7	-	CASSPPGQGGYEQYF	TGTGCCAGCAGCCCACCGGGACAGGGTGGGTACGAGCAGTACTTC
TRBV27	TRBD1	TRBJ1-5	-	CASSSRGLSNQPQHF	TGTGCCAGCAGTTCAAGGGGGCTAAGCAATCAGCCCCAGCATTTT
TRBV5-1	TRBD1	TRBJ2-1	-	CASSAGTGAYEQFF	TGCGCCAGCAGCGCCGGGACAGGGGCCTATGAGCAGTTCTTC
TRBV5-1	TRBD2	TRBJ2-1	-	CASSLELADYNEQFF	TGCGCCAGCAGCTTGGAGCTAGCGGATTACAATGAGCAGTTCTTC
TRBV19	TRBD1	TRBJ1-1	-	CASSTLGTVEAFF	TGTGCCAGTAGCACCCTCGGGACAGTTGAAGCTTTCTTT
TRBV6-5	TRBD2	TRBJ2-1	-	CASTFGVAGNNEQFF	TGTGCCAGCACCTTTGGAGTAGCGGGGAACAATGAGCAGTTCTTC
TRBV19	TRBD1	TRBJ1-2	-	CASSMGDRGPSYGYTF	TGTGCCAGTAGTATGGGCGACAGGGGGCCAAGCTATGGCTACACCTTC
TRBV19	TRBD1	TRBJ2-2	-	CASIRTGPSGELFF	TGTGCCAGTATAAGGACAGGGCCTTCCGGGGAGCTGTTTTTT
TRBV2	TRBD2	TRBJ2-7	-	CASCREGGIYEQYF	TGTGCCAGCTGTAGAGAGGGAGGGATCTACGAGCAGTACTTC
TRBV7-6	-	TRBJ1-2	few	CASSPDGYTF	TGTGCCAGCAGCCCCGATGGCTACACCTTC
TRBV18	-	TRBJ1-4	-	CASSPDRSANEKLFF	TGTGCCAGCTCACCCGACAGGTCGGCTAATGAAAAACTGTTTTTT
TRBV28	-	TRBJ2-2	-	CASSLVGAGGTGELFF	TGTGCCAGCTCCCTCGTAGGGGCAGGGGGGACCGGGGAGCTGTTTTTT
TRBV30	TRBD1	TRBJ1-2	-	CAWSAGNLAGGFHGYTF	TGTGCCTGGAGTGCCGGGAATTTGGCAGGGGGTTTCCATGGCTACACCTTC
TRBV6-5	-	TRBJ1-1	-	CASTFVGSTEAFF	TGTGCCAGCACGTTTGTGGGGAGCACTGAAGCTTTCTTT
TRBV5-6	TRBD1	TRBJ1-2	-	CASSLRTGANYGYTF	TGTGCCAGCAGCTTGAGGACAGGTGCTAACTATGGCTACACCTTC
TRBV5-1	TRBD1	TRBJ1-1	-	CASSLGRDRGAEAFF	TGCGCCAGCAGCTTGGGCCGGGACAGGGGGGCTGAAGCTTTCTTT
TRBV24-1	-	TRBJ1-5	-	CATSDGVQPQHF	TGTGCCACCAGTGATGGAGTCCAGCCCCAGCATTTT
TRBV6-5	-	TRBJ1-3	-	CASNPGLAGNTIYF	TGTGCCAGCAACCCGGGGTTGGCTGGAAACACCATATATTTT
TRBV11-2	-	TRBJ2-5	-	CASSLKGGGHRETQYF	TGTGCCAGCAGCTTAAAGGGGGGGGGCCATAGGGAGACCCAGTACTTC
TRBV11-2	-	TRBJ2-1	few	CASSKRRLDEQFF	TGTGCCAGCAGCAAAAGGAGGCTAGATGAGCAGTTCTTC
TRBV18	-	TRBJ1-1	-	CASSPSAGENTEAFF	TGTGCCAGCTCACCATCGGCAGGGGAGAACACTGAAGCTTTCTTT